This T cell receptor (beta chain) emerged from a study of blood T cells in healthy people across ages. General study points: Expanded clonotype changes were possibly confounded by unknown donor CMV status.

Each donor's blood draw was approximately 10 milliliters of peripheral blood. Per sample, at least 5 micrograms of total RNA were extracted. As regards this clonotype: Its target is not known. This may come from a read error, since a much larger clone is one base off.

Alongside a J-beta primer mix, a sample-barcoded 5' primer served in a second PCR lasting about 7 to 11 cycles. A template-switch adaptor that had 12 random nucleotides put a tag on each cDNA molecule. TCRdb re-derived calls from the 5' RACE reads in MiXCR, one entry per CDR3 protein. The sample carries approximately 1,100,000 distinct CDR3 sequences, more than 35% recorded once. Source material: blood. The sequence came from a woman aged 60-75 years in good health.

CDR3 nucleotide sequence: TGTGCCAGCAGTTTTAGTAGCACCTACGAGCAGTACTTC. It codes for CASSFSSTYEQYF. The genes are TRBV12-3 or TRBV12-4 and TRBJ2-7; D is undetermined. V was cut by 3 bases and J by 2 bases, with 8 bases left in between. CDR3 length: 13 amino acids.